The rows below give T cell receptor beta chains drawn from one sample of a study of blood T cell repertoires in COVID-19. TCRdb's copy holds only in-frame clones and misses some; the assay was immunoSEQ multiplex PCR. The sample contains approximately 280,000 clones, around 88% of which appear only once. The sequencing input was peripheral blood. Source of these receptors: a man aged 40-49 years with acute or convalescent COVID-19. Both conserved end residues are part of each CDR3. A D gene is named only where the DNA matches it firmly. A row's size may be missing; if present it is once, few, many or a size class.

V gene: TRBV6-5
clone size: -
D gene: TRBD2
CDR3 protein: CASSYSGGRDYEQYF

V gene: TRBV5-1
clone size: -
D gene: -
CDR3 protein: CASSLGGSAGTEAFF

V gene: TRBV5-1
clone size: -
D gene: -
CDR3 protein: CASSFGTPYGYTF

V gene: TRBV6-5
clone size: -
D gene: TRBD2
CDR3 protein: CASTVSGGAREQYF

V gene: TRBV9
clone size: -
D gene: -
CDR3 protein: CASSVEGGPNTEAFF

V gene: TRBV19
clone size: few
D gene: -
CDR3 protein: CASSMEGRSSGELFF

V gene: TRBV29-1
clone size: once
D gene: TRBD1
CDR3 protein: CSAGRQGAGELFF

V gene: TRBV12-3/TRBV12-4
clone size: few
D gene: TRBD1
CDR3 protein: CASSPRDRTFQHF

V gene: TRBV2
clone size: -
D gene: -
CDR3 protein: CASTQESANTGELFF

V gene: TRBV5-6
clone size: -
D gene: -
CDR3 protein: CASSSPGTEIGYTF

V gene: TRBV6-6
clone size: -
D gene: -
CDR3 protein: CASSYEGSPLHF

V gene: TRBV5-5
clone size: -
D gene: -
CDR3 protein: CASSLGLYEQYF

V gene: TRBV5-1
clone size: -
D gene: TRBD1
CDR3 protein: CASSGQGADTEAFF

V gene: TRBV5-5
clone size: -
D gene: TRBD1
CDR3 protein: CASSSTGGEGNIQYF

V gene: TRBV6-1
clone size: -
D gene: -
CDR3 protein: CASSEDSLGGNQPQHF

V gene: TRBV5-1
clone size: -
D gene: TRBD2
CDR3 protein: CASSSWTSYNEQFF

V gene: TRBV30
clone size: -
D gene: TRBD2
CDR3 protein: CASSGRGGTDTQYF

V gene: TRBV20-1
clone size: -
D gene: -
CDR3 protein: CSASFAENTEAFF

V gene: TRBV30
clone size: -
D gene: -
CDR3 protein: CAWRMNLNTEAFF

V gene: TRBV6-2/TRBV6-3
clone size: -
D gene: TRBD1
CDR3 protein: CASRPDRVNTEAFF

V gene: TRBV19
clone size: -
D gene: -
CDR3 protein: CASKRQAGNYGYTF

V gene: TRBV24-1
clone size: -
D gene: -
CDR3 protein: CATSALGVGSNQPQHF

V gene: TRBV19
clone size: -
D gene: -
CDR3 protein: CASSRDSSNQPQHF

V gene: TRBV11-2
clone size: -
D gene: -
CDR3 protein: CASSWGGRRAFF

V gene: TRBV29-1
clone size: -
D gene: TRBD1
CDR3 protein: CSGLQGNGELFF

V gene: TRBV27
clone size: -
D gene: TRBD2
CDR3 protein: CASSPGTSPYNEQFF

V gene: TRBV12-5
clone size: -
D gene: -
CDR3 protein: CASGPAVRGTIYF

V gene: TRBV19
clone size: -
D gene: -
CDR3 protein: CASSNRDARTIYF

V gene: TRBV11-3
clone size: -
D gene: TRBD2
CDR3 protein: CASSLRLAGYNEQFF

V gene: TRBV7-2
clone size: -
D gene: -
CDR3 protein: CASSLSRDTQYF

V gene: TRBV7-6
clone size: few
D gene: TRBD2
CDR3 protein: CASSPGTSGGLSYEQYF

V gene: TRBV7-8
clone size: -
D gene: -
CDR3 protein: CASSPGGVGYGYTF

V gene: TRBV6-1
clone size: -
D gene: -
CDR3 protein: CASSEDLLRPEQYF

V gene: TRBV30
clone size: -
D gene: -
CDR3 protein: CAWSATALSFSYEQYF

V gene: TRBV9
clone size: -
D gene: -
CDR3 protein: CASSNGQSYGYTF

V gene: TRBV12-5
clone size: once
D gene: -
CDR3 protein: CASTQAYDEQYF

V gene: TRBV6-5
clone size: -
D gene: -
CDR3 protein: CASLRGVGAEAFF

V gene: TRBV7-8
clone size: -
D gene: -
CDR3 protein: CASSMGQVRSYNEQFF

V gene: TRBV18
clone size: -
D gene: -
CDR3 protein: CASSPISTDTQYF

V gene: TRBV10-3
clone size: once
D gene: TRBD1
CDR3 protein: CAISESFWDRVSGANVLTF

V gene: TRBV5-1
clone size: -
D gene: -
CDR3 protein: CASSFEGGNQPQHF

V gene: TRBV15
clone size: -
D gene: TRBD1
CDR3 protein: CATSFPGQGMDYEQYF

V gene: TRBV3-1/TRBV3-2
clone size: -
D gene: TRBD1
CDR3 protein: CASSPGTGSEKLFF

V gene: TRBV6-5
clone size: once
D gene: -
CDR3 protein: CASKFQGTDTQYF

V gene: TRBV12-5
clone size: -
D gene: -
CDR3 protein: CASGYLVKDLEGGISDQPQHF

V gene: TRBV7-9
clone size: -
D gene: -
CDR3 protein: CASSLTGGEKLFF

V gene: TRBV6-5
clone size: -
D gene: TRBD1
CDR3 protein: CASSSTGAYEQYF

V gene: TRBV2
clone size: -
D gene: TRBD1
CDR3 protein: CASSEQGLGNQPQHF

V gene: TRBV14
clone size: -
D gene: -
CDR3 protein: CASSPYRYWANTGELFF

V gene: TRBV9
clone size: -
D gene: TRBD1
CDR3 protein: CASSAAGGRYTEAFF

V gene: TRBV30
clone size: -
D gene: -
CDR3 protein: CAWSSRLTGYGYTF

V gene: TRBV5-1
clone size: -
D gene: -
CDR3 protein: CASSLLGEVQYF

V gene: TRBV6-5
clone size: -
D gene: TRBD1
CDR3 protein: CASSRDSQIYGYTF

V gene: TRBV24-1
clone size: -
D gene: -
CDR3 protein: CATSSEDAYYGYTF

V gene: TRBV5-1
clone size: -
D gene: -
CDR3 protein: CASSLALSPLSSEQYF

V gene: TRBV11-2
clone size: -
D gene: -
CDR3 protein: CASSPTNLGPNTEAFF

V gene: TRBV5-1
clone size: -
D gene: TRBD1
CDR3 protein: CASSWEGQGDTGELFF

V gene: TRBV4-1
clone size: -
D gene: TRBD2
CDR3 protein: CASSQRVRTDPAGGSDTQYF

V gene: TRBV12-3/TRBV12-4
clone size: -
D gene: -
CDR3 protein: CASLRGTEAFF